The 19 T cell receptor beta chains below all came from one sample that was sequenced in a study of regulatory T cells in long-lasting Graves disease. Time point here: newly diagnosed GD, antithyroid drugs for less than 3 months. PBMCs provided the RNA from which the TCR library was made. Through Arm-PCR of CDR3 regions and iRepertoire HTBI primers, TCR beta libraries were built. Each CDR3 protein gets one entry after TCRdb re-called the multiplex PCR reads with MiXCR. The sample yields about 460,000 distinct CDR3 sequences, roughly 15% seen once. This sample was also put to use in a study of T cells in Graves' hyperthyroidism and ophthalmopathy.

The sequenced sample was peripheral blood mononuclear cells (PBMCs), obtained at new diagnosis, from a patient treated with antithyroid drugs. All receptors come from a woman in her forties or fifties with Graves disease.

This clonotype appeared once. Sequence at one end of the junction differs from germline and may be a read error. The rearrangement uses TRBV28 and TRBJ2-7, with 7 positions matching TRBD1. Germline V CDR1 and CDR2: MDHEN, SYDVKM. The CDR3 consists of 16 residues. CDR3 coding DNA: TGTGCCGGCAGTTCCCCCAGGACAGGAGGCTCCTACGAGCAGTACTTC. Protein: CAGSSPRTGGSYEQYF.

In regard to this clonotype: A read error may produce the germline difference seen at one junction end. This chain links TRBV28 with TRBJ1-5, with no clear D. The CDR3 is made up of 12 amino acids. Germline V gives CDR1 MDHEN, CDR2 SYDVKM. The CDR3 region is CAGSLWNQPQHF. CDR3 nucleotide sequence: TGTGCCGGCAGTTTATGGAATCAGCCCCAGCATTTT.

This clonotype was picked up a small number of times. The chain uses TRBV29-1 and TRBJ1-2; 8 positions match TRBD1. The CDR3 consists of 16 residues. The ends lost 7 bases at V and 4 bases at J; junction bases unmatched: 17. CDR1 SQVTM and CDR2 ANQGSEA come from the germline V gene. The CDR3 DNA sequence: TGCAGCGCCGTGGCCACGAACAGGGGGAAGGGCTATGGCTACACCTTC. Residues: CSAVATNRGKGYGYTF.

Many counts were recorded for this clonotype. V and J are TRBV20-1 and TRBJ2-1; 7 bases fit TRBD2. V shed 2 bases and J 2 bases; nucleotides not matched to a gene: 9. This CDR3 is 16 amino acids long. The germline V gene has CDR1 DFQATT and CDR2 SNEGSKA (reference sequence). For the CDR3, the DNA is TGCAGTGCTAGAAGGCTAGCGGTTGGCACCTACAATGAGCAGTTCTTC. Protein: CSARRLAVGTYNEQFF.

This clonotype has at least ten counts. This chain connects TRBV3-1 to TRBJ2-7, with 7 bases that match TRBD2. V dropped 5 bases and J dropped 3; count of bases not matched to a gene: 7. The V gene's germline CDR1 is LGHDT and CDR2 YNNKEL (reference sequence). This CDR3 spans 14 amino acids. The CDR3 sequence: CASSVRGLFYEQYF. CDR3 DNA sequence: TGTGCCAGCAGCGTCCGGGGACTATTCTACGAGCAGTACTTC.

This clonotype was counted at least ten times. The chain joins TRBV11-1 to TRBJ1-1; TRBD1 matches at 8 bases. J lost 10 bases, V lost 5 bases, and 9 bases had no gene match. This CDR3 is 13 amino acids long. CDR1 and CDR2 from the germline V gene are SGHAT and FQDESV (reference sequence). In nucleotides, the CDR3 is TGTGCCAGCAGCCTGACAGGGGCCGGTGGAGCTTTCTTT. It is translated as CASSLTGAGGAFF.

This clonotype appeared many times. The chain recombines TRBV28 with TRBJ1-1; D gene ambiguous. The CDR3 loop spans 14 amino acids. Germline CDR1 is MDHEN and CDR2 is SYDVKM. Trimming took off 0 bases at V and 0 bases at J, with 5 bases between the two ends. For the CDR3, the DNA is TGTGCCAGCAGTTTATGGAATATGAACACTGAAGCTTTCTTT. As protein: CASSLWNMNTEAFF. Using reference TRBV28 and TRBJ1-1 for the parts outside the CDR3, the full variable domain is DVKVTQSSRYLVKRTGEKVFLECVQDMDHENMFWYRQDPGLGLRLIYFSYDVKMKEKGDIPEGYSVSREKKERFSLILESASTNQTSMYLCASSLWNMNTEAFFGQGTRLTVV.

This clonotype has only a few counts. The junction departs from the called germline gene at one end, perhaps through a read error. The gene calls are TRBV27 and TRBJ1-5, with D perhaps TRBD1 (6 bases). This CDR3 is 16 amino acids long. The germline CDR1 and CDR2 sequences are MNHEY and SMNVEV (reference sequence). The CDR3 is CASSLSTGYSNQPQRF. The CDR3 nucleotides are TGTGCCAGCAGTTTATCGACAGGATATAGCAATCAGCCCCAGCGTTTT.

This clonotype has a count of ten or more. The genes are TRBV18 and TRBJ2-1, with D unresolved. The germline CDR1 and CDR2 sequences are KGHSH and LQKENI. The CDR3 loop spans 14 amino acids. The V end was cut by 0 bases, the J end by 8 bases, with 11 bases between. CDR3 sequence reads: CASSPPGPEYEQFF. The CDR3 region has the DNA TGTGCCAGCTCACCACCCGGTCCGGAGTATGAGCAGTTCTTC.

This chain joins TRBV12-3 or TRBV12-4 and TRBJ1-4; TRBD1 matches 8 bases. The V gene end was trimmed by 5 bases and the J gene end by 6 bases; junction bases not matched to a gene: 5. The CDR3 is made up of 14 amino acids. CDR3 sequence: CASSPRQGYEKLFF. In DNA, the CDR3 is TGTGCCAGCAGTCCGAGACAGGGGTATGAAAAACTGTTTTTT.

The gene calls are TRBV4-2 and TRBJ2-5; 9 bases are shared with TRBD1. Looked up from germline, CDR1 is LGHNA and CDR2 is YNFKEQ. Trimming cost V 2 bases and J 5 bases; bases outside gene matches: 3. The CDR3 spans 14 residues. Here the CDR3 reads CASSQRQGGETQYF. The CDR3 coding sequence is TGTGCCAGCAGCCAAAGACAGGGGGGGGAGACCCAGTACTTC.

This clonotype was detected ten times or more. This chain uses TRBV6-1 with TRBJ2-7, with TRBD2 matching over 12 bases. The trim removed 6 bases at V and 2 bases at J, leaving 5 bases unmatched. The CDR3 loop spans 15 amino acids. Germline loops: CDR1 MNHNS, CDR2 SASEGT. CDR3 loop: CASRSRLAGAYEQYF. CDR3 nucleotide sequence: TGTGCCAGCAGATCCAGACTAGCGGGAGCCTACGAGCAGTACTTC.

This clonotype was counted only a few times. This sequence joins TRBV19 and TRBJ2-5; 11 bases are shared with TRBD2. Per the germline V gene, CDR1 is LNHDA and CDR2 is SQIVND (reference sequence). The CDR3 is 13 amino acids. With 7 bases clipped from V and 3 bases from J, the junction kept 1 base outside the gene matches. The CDR3 DNA reads TGTGCCAGTAAGACTAGCGGGGAAGAGACCCAGTACTTC. Translation: CASKTSGEETQYF.

The chain couples TRBV19 to TRBJ2-1; no clear D gene. Germline V CDR1 and CDR2: LNHDA, SQIVND (reference sequence). CDR3 length: 14 amino acids. Trimming pared 4 bases from V and 5 bases from J, leaving 12 bases between. CDR3 region: CASSNLGADNEQFF. The CDR3 region has the DNA TGTGCCAGTAGTAACCTCGGAGCAGACAATGAGCAGTTCTTC. Drawing the rest from reference TRBV19 and TRBJ2-1, the complete variable domain is DGGITQSPKYLFRKEGQNVTLSCEQNLNHDAMYWYRQDPGQGLRLIYYSQIVNDFQKGDIAEGYSVSREKKESFPLTVTSAQKNPTAFYLCASSNLGADNEQFFGPGTRLTVL.

There are many counts of this clonotype. The chain joins TRBV20-1 to TRBJ2-1; maybe TRBD2 (6 bases). Deletions cut 6 bases from V and 0 bases from J, with 15 bases between. CDR3 length: 15 residues. Germline-derived CDR1 and CDR2 are DFQATT and SNEGSKA (reference sequence). DNA of the CDR3: TGCAGTGCCCCGACTAGTTCGAGCTCCTACAATGAGCAGTTCTTC. Amino acid sequence: CSAPTSSSSYNEQFF.

This sequence joins TRBV4-1 and TRBJ2-7; D gene ambiguous. The CDR3 is 14 residues long. Looked up from germline, CDR1 is MGHRA and CDR2 is YSYEKL. With 4 bases removed from V and 4 bases from J, the gap between germline ends came to 14 bases. The CDR3 protein is CASSRPQDPYEQYF. In DNA, the CDR3 is TGCGCCAGCAGCCGACCTCAGGACCCTTACGAGCAGTACTTC.

This clonotype has at least ten counts. At one of its ends the junction is not consistent with the germline gene, which may arise from a read error. J is TRBJ2-7 and V is TRBV5-1, with TRBD2 as a possible D gene (5 bases). From germline, CDR1 is SGHRS and CDR2 YFSETQ. This CDR3 region has 14 residues. The CDR3 coding sequence is TGTGCCAGCAGCCCGAGGGTGGCCGCCTACGAGCAGTACTTC. Translated: CASSPRVAAYEQYF.

This clonotype was counted many times. The chain employs TRBV12-3 or TRBV12-4 and TRBJ2-3; D gene ambiguous. V was shortened by 2 bases and J by 4 bases, with 10 bases between the two germline ends. The CDR3 length is 14 residues. This CDR3 reads CASSLSPPPDTQYF. As DNA, the CDR3 is TGTGCCAGCAGTTTATCCCCTCCCCCAGATACGCAGTATTTT.

This clonotype has only a few counts. This rearrangement joins TRBV2 to TRBJ2-4, with TRBD1 matching 7 bases. After removal of 5 bases from V and 6 bases from J, the junction contained 10 bases not matched to a gene. CDR3 size: 15 residues. CDR1 is SNHLY, CDR2 FYNNEI, per germline. DNA for the CDR3: TGTGCCAGCAGTCGTCCGGGGACAGAGCCAAACATTCAGTACTTC. Encoded protein: CASSRPGTEPNIQYF.